The clone carrying this T cell receptor (beta chain) was recorded at least ten times. The antigen is undetermined. The source of the sample is a study of spatial heterogeneity in lung cancer. Study-level points and caveats: Tumor mutation counts were tracked by expanded intratumoral alpha and beta TCR counts.

Trimming pared 2 bases from V and 5 bases from J, leaving 12 bases between. Looked up from germline, CDR1 is SGHDT and CDR2 is YYEEEE. The CDR3 sequence is 14 residues long. Using its own MiXCR run on the 5' RACE reads, TCRdb lists one record per CDR3 protein. This table has about 1,000 distinct CDR3 sequences, roughly 4.1% appearing once. Time point given: sample taken at primary tumor resection. Unsorted samples of tumor, nontumor lung or frozen PBMC had their whole RNA sequenced. J is TRBJ2-3 and V is TRBV5-6, with a possible D match to TRBD2 (7 bases). The sample consisted of lung tumor tissue, taken at surgery. The TCR sequence derives from a male donor with early-stage non-small cell lung cancer. Here the CDR3 reads CASSFGGPGDTQYF. In DNA form, the CDR3 reads TGTGCCAGCAGCTTCGGGGGGCCGGGAGATACGCAGTATTTT.